The 25 T cell receptor beta chains below all came from one sample that was sequenced in a study of T cell repertoires in cytomegalovirus infection. The antigens these receptors bind are not known. TCRdb redid the calling of the reads with MiXCR, one entry per CDR3 protein. The table lists 450,000 to 600,000 distinct CDR3 sequences, 30% to 35% of them singletons. The material was cultured PBMCs, obtained from culture after CMV antigen stimulation. Receptor source: a human donor in good health (CMV status not recorded). Some clones in this sample may be carry-over from other donors' samples.

This clonotype was seen once. The V gene is TRBV20-1, the J gene TRBJ2-2, with D perhaps TRBD2 (6 bases). Per the germline V gene, CDR1 is DFQATT and CDR2 is SNEGSKA (reference sequence). The CDR3 covers 14 residues. V shed 4 bases and J shed 4 bases, with 13 bases lying between them. The CDR3 coding sequence is TGCAGTGCTACCAGGGACTCCCTCACCGGGGAGCTGTTTTTT. Translating gives CSATRDSLTGELFF.

This clonotype was seen a few times. A read error may be the cause here, since a much bigger clone is one base away. The chain employs TRBV11-2 and TRBJ1-2; D is undetermined. The V end lost 0 bases, the J end lost 4 bases, and 3 bases lay between the germline ends. There are 12 residues in the CDR3. Germline CDR1 SGHAT, CDR2 FQNNGV. The CDR3: CASSLDGYGYTF. CDR3 DNA sequence: TGTGCCAGCAGCTTAGACGGCTATGGCTACACCTTC.

In this sample, this clonotype turned up a few times. The V gene is TRBV7-6, the J gene TRBJ2-1, with D maybe TRBD1 (5 bases). Germline assignment: CDR1 SGHVS and CDR2 FNYEAQ. Trimming stripped 1 base from V and 1 base from J, with 14 bases between. The CDR3 covers 17 residues. CDR3 loop: CASSLEGIKGSYNEQFF. The CDR3 region has the DNA TGTGCCAGCAGCTTAGAGGGGATTAAGGGTTCCTACAATGAGCAGTTCTTC.

The V and J genes are TRBV6-6 and TRBJ2-5; unclear D gene. CDR1 and CDR2 (germline): MNHNY, SVGAGI (reference sequence). V lost 2 bases and J lost 3, with 10 bases in between. This CDR3 spans 14 amino acids. CDR3 sequence: CASSYGRLEETQYF. For the CDR3, the DNA is TGTGCCAGCAGTTACGGCAGGTTGGAAGAGACCCAGTACTTC.

The rearrangement uses TRBV27 and TRBJ2-3, with 8 bases identical to TRBD2. The V segment lost 4 bases and the J segment 2 bases; nucleotides outside the gene matches: 11. The germline gives CDR1 MNHEY, CDR2 SMNVEV (reference sequence). The CDR3 length is 17 residues. The CDR3 protein is CASSSLWSGGNTDTQYF. Here the CDR3 DNA reads TGTGCCAGCAGTTCCTTATGGTCGGGAGGGAACACAGATACGCAGTATTTT.

This chain connects TRBV6-1 to TRBJ2-3, with 7 bases lining up with TRBD2. The germline V gene has CDR1 MNHNS and CDR2 SASEGT. The CDR3 spans 17 residues. V lost 6 bases, J lost 6 bases, and 18 bases stayed unmatched. CDR3: CASSLGEGLPGMDTQYF. The CDR3, as DNA: TGTGCCAGCAGCCTCGGAGAGGGACTACCAGGCATGGATACGCAGTATTTT.

This clonotype has at least ten counts. This rearrangement joins TRBV7-8 to TRBJ2-3; TRBD2 matches at 8 bases. With V trimmed by 0 bases and J by 7 bases, 12 bases remained unmatched. The germline V gene has CDR1 SGHVS and CDR2 FQNEAQ. This CDR3 comprises 17 residues. The CDR3 sequence: CASSLAGQREFMYTQYF. The DNA of the CDR3 is TGTGCCAGCAGCTTAGCGGGTCAGCGGGAGTTTATGTATACGCAGTATTTT.

This clonotype was recorded a few times. The V and J genes are TRBV7-9 and TRBJ1-3; D unclear. The ends were cut back, 0 bases at V and 0 bases at J, with 9 bases in the middle. Germline assignment: CDR1 SEHNR and CDR2 FQNEAQ (reference sequence). The CDR3 loop spans 16 amino acids. The CDR3 is CASSLAESYSGNTIYF. The CDR3 DNA reads TGTGCCAGCAGCTTAGCGGAATCATACTCTGGAAACACCATATATTTT.

This clonotype was picked up a small number of times. V usage is TRBV28 and J usage is TRBJ2-1; 9 bases align to TRBD1. Losses at the gene ends were 6 bases for V and 2 bases for J; bases not matched to a gene: 2. This CDR3 has 14 amino acids. Per germline, CDR1 MDHEN and CDR2 SYDVKM. The CDR3 bases are TGTGCCAGCAGGGGGACAGGGACCTACAATGAGCAGTTCTTC. Its translation: CASRGTGTYNEQFF.

This clonotype was seen more than once but under ten times. In DNA form, the CDR3 reads TGTGCCAGCAGTTTAGGGCGGGGCCATGAGCAGTTCTTC. Residues: CASSLGRGHEQFF. This chain joins TRBV12-3 or TRBV12-4 and TRBJ2-1, with a tentative D call TRBD2 (6 bases). CDR3 length: 13 amino acids. V lost 1 base and J 8 bases, leaving 9 bases between the germline ends.

This rearrangement joins TRBV28 to TRBJ1-5; a weak D match, TRBD1 (5 bases). In germline, CDR1 is MDHEN, CDR2 SYDVKM. The CDR3 is made up of 15 amino acids. The V gene lost 2 bases and the J gene lost 0 bases, with 8 bases spanning the gap. The CDR3 nucleotides are TGTGCCAGCAGTTTAACAGGCCCTAGCAATCAGCCCCAGCATTTT. It codes for CASSLTGPSNQPQHF.

This clonotype was observed a few times. The V gene is TRBV7-8, the J gene TRBJ2-2; 11 nucleotides match TRBD2. In germline, CDR1 is SGHVS, CDR2 FQNEAQ. The CDR3 is 17 residues long. Trimming cost V 5 bases and J 2 bases; bases outside gene matches: 7. CDR3 residues: CASSLRLAGYNTGELFF. DNA for the CDR3: TGTGCCAGCAGCCTCCGACTAGCGGGATATAACACCGGGGAGCTGTTTTTT.

This clonotype was observed many times. This chain connects TRBV7-2 to TRBJ2-3; TRBD2 agrees at 11 bases. Looked up from germline, CDR1 is SGHTA and CDR2 is FQGNSA. With V trimmed by 6 bases and J by 1 base, 3 bases remained unmatched. The CDR3 covers 15 residues. CDR3 coding DNA: TGTGCCAGCAGGAGACTAGCGGGGCGCACAGATACGCAGTATTTT. Protein: CASRRLAGRTDTQYF.

The J gene is TRBJ1-2, the V gene TRBV6-6; 10 bases align to TRBD1. This CDR3 spans 17 amino acids. The V gene end was trimmed by 5 bases and the J gene end by 7 bases; junction bases not matched to a gene: 16. Looked up from germline, CDR1 is MNHNY and CDR2 is SVGAGI (reference sequence). The CDR3 loop is CASSAPGQGPGGGGYTF. In nucleotides, the CDR3 is TGTGCCAGCAGTGCACCGGGACAGGGGCCGGGCGGTGGTGGCTACACCTTC.

Details on this clonotype: Sequence at one end of the junction differs from germline and may be a read error. This chain links TRBV6-2 or TRBV6-3 with TRBJ2-1; 7 bases agree with TRBD2. Germline V lookup: CDR1 MNHEY, CDR2 SVGEGT. The CDR3 has 12 amino acids. The CDR3 protein is CASSPRDYAESF. The CDR3 nucleotides are TGTGCCAGCAGTCCACGGGACTACGCTGAAAGCTTC.

In its sample, this clonotype was seen a few times. The CDR3 protein is CASSLAGDGTQYF. CDR3 sequence (DNA): TGTGCCAGCAGCTTAGCAGGGGATGGGACCCAGTACTTC. The chain employs TRBV7-2 and TRBJ2-5; tentatively, D is TRBD1 (5 bases). V was cut by 0 bases and J by 7 bases, with 9 bases left in between. Germline V gene data show CDR1 as SGHTA and CDR2 as FQGNSA. The CDR3 length is 13 residues.

The CDR3 coding sequence is TGTGCCAGCAGTCCCAGGATCGTGGGGCGGTTCTTC. It translates to CASSPRIVGRFF. V is TRBV12-3 or TRBV12-4 and J is TRBJ2-1; possible D gene TRBD1, 5 bases. Trimming stripped 5 bases from V and 15 bases from J, with 17 bases between. The CDR3 is 12 residues long.

The chain combines TRBV25-1 with TRBJ1-1; possibly TRBD1 for D (5 bases). CDR3 length: 17 amino acids. Trimming pared 2 bases from V and 0 bases from J, leaving 16 bases between. Germline CDR1 is MGHDK and CDR2 is SYGVNS. The CDR3 is CASSERMGREVNTEAFF. The CDR3 coding sequence is TGTGCCAGCAGTGAACGTATGGGGCGCGAAGTGAACACTGAAGCTTTCTTT.

The chain combines TRBV15 with TRBJ1-6; D may be TRBD1 (5 bases). Germline loops: CDR1 LNHNV, CDR2 YYDKDF (reference sequence). The CDR3 has 15 amino acids. V shed 4 bases and J shed 4 bases, with 11 bases lying between them. The CDR3 DNA is TGTGCCACCAGCAAACAGGACGTTTATAATTCACCCCTCCACTTT. It codes for CATSKQDVYNSPLHF.

This sequence joins TRBV19 and TRBJ1-2; D perhaps matches TRBD1 (5 bases). CDR3 size: 17 residues. The V end lost 3 bases, the J end lost 2 bases, and 19 bases lay between the germline ends. CDR1 is LNHDA and CDR2 is SQIVND in the germline V gene (reference sequence). This chain's CDR3 is CASSISSRQMINYGYTF. As DNA, the CDR3 is TGTGCCAGTAGTATTTCAAGTCGACAGATGATAAACTATGGCTACACCTTC.

This clonotype has only one observation. The chain has TRBV11-3 and TRBJ2-7, with TRBD2 matching 8 bases. There are 15 residues in the CDR3. Germline CDR1 SGHNT, CDR2 YENEEA. V was clipped by 2 bases and J by 7 bases; unmatched bases: 10. CDR3 in DNA: TGTGCCAGCAGCTTACAAGCGGGAGCCCCTAGTGAGCAGTACTTC. It yields the protein CASSLQAGAPSEQYF.

The sample holds a few counts of this clonotype. This sequence joins TRBV7-2 and TRBJ2-1, with D possibly TRBD1 on 6 matching bases. The CDR3 sequence is 15 residues long. CDR1 SGHTA and CDR2 FQGNSA come from the germline V gene. Trimming cost V 7 bases and J 7 bases, with 20 bases left between them. The CDR3 loop is CASTLLISGANEQFF. The DNA for the CDR3 is TGTGCCAGCACCCTCCTTATTTCAGGGGCAAATGAGCAGTTCTTC.

The V and J genes are TRBV28 and TRBJ1-4; TRBD1 aligns across 7 bases. CDR3 size: 15 residues. Germline V gene sequence: CDR1 MDHEN, CDR2 SYDVKM. After removal of 6 bases from V and 3 bases from J, the junction contained 7 bases not matched to a gene. The CDR3 loop reads CASSSEGAANEKLFF. CDR3 bases: TGTGCCAGCAGCTCCGAGGGGGCCGCTAATGAAAAACTGTTTTTT.

This clonotype turned up a few times. The V call is TRBV6-2 or TRBV6-3, the J call TRBJ2-7; 9 bases map to TRBD1. V shed 2 bases, J shed 10 bases, and the junction held 3 bases outside the gene matches. The CDR3 covers 12 residues. Germline loops: CDR1 MNHEY, CDR2 SVGEGT. The CDR3 protein is CASSYGQGLQYV. CDR3 DNA: TGTGCCAGCAGTTACGGACAGGGGCTTCAGTACGTC.

This clonotype has more than one count but fewer than ten. This chain links TRBV4-3 with TRBJ2-3; no clear D. CDR3 length: 13 amino acids. Trimming stripped 2 bases from V and 5 bases from J, with 8 bases between. The V gene's germline CDR1 is LGHNA and CDR2 YSLEER. CDR3 nucleotide sequence: TGCGCCAGCAGCCAAAGGTGGGGAGATACGCAGTATTTT. Encoded protein: CASSQRWGDTQYF.